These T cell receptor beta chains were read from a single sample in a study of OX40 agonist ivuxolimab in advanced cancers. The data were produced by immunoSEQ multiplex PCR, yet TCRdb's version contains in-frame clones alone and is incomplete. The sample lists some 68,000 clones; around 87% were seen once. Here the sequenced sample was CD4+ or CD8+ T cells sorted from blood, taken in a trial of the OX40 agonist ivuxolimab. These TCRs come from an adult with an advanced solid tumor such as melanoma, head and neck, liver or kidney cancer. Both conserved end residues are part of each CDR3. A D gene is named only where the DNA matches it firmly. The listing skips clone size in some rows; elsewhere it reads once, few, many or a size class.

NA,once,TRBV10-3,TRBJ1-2,TGTGCCATCAGTGAGTCTGCAGGGGAGGGCTATGGCTACACCTTC,CAISESAGEGYGYTF
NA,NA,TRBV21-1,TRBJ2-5,TGTGCCAGCAGCGGGAGAGCAAAATTACAAGAGACCCAGTACTTC,CASSGRAKLQETQYF
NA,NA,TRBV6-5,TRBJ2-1,TGTGCCAGCAGTTACTCAGGGAGCGAGCAGTTCTTC,CASSYSGSEQFF
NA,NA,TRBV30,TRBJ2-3,TGTGCCTGGATGGGCCCCAGAGACACAGATACGCAGTATTTT,CAWMGPRDTDTQYF
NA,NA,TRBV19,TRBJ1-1,TGTGCCAGTAGTCCGACCGGGACCATCAACACTGAAGCTTTCTTT,CASSPTGTINTEAFF
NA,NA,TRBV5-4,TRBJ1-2,TGTGCCAGCAGCTTGGCCGCGGGGCTCAATGGCTACACCTTC,CASSLAAGLNGYTF
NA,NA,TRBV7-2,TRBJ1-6,TGTGCCAGCAGCCCGAAACCTCCTGCGTGGGGGCGATCTTCACCCCTCCACTTT,CASSPKPPAWGRSSPLHF
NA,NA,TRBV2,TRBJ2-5,TGTGCCAGCACTCAGGGAGGACAGATCCAAGAGACCCAGTACTTC,CASTQGGQIQETQYF
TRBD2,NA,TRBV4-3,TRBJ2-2,TGCGCCAGCAGCCAAGTCCCGGGCGGGGGGGGAGGTGGCACCGGGGAGCTGTTTTTT,CASSQVPGGGGGGTGELFF
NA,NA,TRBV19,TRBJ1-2,TGTGCCAGTAGTATCGATCAGGCAAACTATGGCTACACCTTC,CASSIDQANYGYTF
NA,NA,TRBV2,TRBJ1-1,TGTGCCAGCAGACCCATACCAGGTTCTAACACTGAAGCTTTCTTT,CASRPIPGSNTEAFF
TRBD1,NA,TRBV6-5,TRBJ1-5,TGTGCCAGCAGTGGGGACAGGCCGGGTCAGCCCCAGCATTTT,CASSGDRPGQPQHF
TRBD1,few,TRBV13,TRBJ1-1,TGTGCCAGCAGCGCAAATGCGAAAGGGACAGGCACCTACACTGAAGCTTTCTTT,CASSANAKGTGTYTEAFF
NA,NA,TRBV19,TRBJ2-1,TGTGCCAGTTCCTGGGTCTACAATGAGCAGTTCTTC,CASSWVYNEQFF
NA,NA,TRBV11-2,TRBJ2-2,TGTGCCAGCAGCTTTGGGGGGAGCGGCGGGGAGCTGTTTTTT,CASSFGGSGGELFF
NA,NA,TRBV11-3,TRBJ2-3,TGTGCCAGCAGCTTAGAGGGGCTGGTTACAGATACGCAGTATTTT,CASSLEGLVTDTQYF
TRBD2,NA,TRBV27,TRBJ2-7,TGTGCCAGCAGTTTATTTTTGGCGGGAGGGCCGGGCCACGAGCAGTACTTC,CASSLFLAGGPGHEQYF
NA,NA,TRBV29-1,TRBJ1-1,TGCAGCGCCCGGGACACTGAAGCTTTCTTT,CSARDTEAFF
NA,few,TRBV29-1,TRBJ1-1,TGCAGCGTTAAGTGGGCCGGCACTGAAGCTTTCTTT,CSVKWAGTEAFF